What follows are 28 T cell receptor beta chains derived from one specimen sequenced in a study of cytomegalovirus exposure and HLA in healthy donors. In the PCR, 60 Vbeta and 13 Jbeta primers were used. Generated by immunoSEQ multiplex PCR, the TCRdb table keeps only in-frame clones and is missing some. Among some 87,000 clones listed, 60% to 85% were seen once. The sequenced sample consisted of PBMCs. The source of these receptors is a man aged 45-65 years in good health and CMV-seropositive.

Here the CDR3 DNA reads TGTGCCACCAGCAGAGGGACTAGCGGGGTGTTAGATACGCAGTATTTT. This encodes CATSRGTSGVLDTQYF. The V call is TRBV15, the J call TRBJ2-3; 12 nucleotides agree with TRBD2. Germline CDR1 reads LNHNV; CDR2 reads YYDKDF (reference sequence). J was trimmed by 5 bases and V by 1 base; bases with no gene match: 4. The CDR3 runs to 16 residues.

The chain has TRBV7-3 and TRBJ1-2; the match to TRBD1 covers 7 bases. Germline-derived CDR1 and CDR2 are SGHTA and FQGTGA. J lost 3 bases, V lost 3 bases, and 4 bases had no gene match. The CDR3 loop spans 14 amino acids. The CDR3 DNA sequence: TGTGCCAGCAGCTTCCAGGGGGGTGACTATGGCTACACCTTC. It encodes CASSFQGGDYGYTF.

The CDR3 nucleotides read TGTGCCAGCATCGGGCGGCTAGCGGGGGGCGAGCAGTACTTC. This translates into CASIGRLAGGEQYF. The rearrangement uses TRBV6-5 and TRBJ2-7, with TRBD2 identical over 11 bases. The CDR3 sequence is 14 residues long. Germline values: CDR1 MNHEY, CDR2 SVGAGI. The ends lost 7 bases at V and 6 bases at J; junction bases unmatched: 8.

This chain joins TRBV4-1 and TRBJ2-5, with D maybe TRBD2 (5 bases). Germline CDR1 is MGHRA and CDR2 is YSYEKL. This CDR3 contains 13 residues. V lost 8 bases and J 2 bases, leaving 12 bases between the germline ends. The CDR3 nucleotides read TGCGCCAGCGGAGCCACGGGGCAAGAGACCCAGTACTTC. Protein product: CASGATGQETQYF.

V and J are TRBV2 and TRBJ2-7; D not resolved. V lost 0 bases, J lost 8 bases, and 17 bases lay in between. CDR3 length: 15 amino acids. Germline CDR1 SNHLY, CDR2 FYNNEI. The CDR3 nucleotides read TGTGCCAGCAGTGAAGCTCGAACGGTCATTACGAAGCAGTACTTC. Amino acid sequence: CASSEARTVITKQYF. Drawing the rest from reference TRBV2 and TRBJ2-7, the complete variable domain is EPEVTQTPSHQVTQMGQEVILRCVPISNHLYFYWYRQILGQKVEFLVSFYNNEISEKSEIFDDQFSVERPDGSNFTLKIRSTKLEDSAMYFCASSEARTVITKQYFGPGTRLTVT.

Notes on this clone: Other DNA sequences in this specimen translate into the identical CDR3. The chain carries TRBV4-3 and TRBJ1-5; D is unclear. Germline V gene data show CDR1 as LGHNA and CDR2 as YSLEER. The CDR3 runs 14 residues. The ends were cut back, 0 bases at V and 2 bases at J, with 5 bases in the middle. The CDR3, as DNA: TGCGCCAGCAGCCAAGAGAGGGGCAATCAGCCCCAGCATTTT. This codes for CASSQERGNQPQHF.

Concerning this clone itself: The identical CDR3 is also encoded by other nucleotide sequences in the sample. This sequence joins TRBV6-5 and TRBJ1-1; TRBD1 matches 7 bases. Germline V gene data show CDR1 as MNHEY and CDR2 as SVGAGI. The V and J ends lost 5 bases and 1 base, in that order; junction bases with no gene match: 4. The CDR3 is 14 amino acids. The CDR3 nucleotides are TGTGCCAGCAGTAAGAGGACAGGGAACACTGAAGCTTTCTTT. Translation: CASSKRTGNTEAFF.

The rearrangement links TRBV7-9 to TRBJ1-2; unclear D gene. CDR3 length: 15 amino acids. Per the germline V gene, CDR1 is SEHNR and CDR2 is FQNEAQ (reference sequence). The V end was cut by 5 bases, the J end by 4 bases, with 17 bases between. CDR3 coding DNA: TGTGCCAGCAGCGAAGGAGGAGTTAGGGCCTATGGCTACACCTTC. Translating gives CASSEGGVRAYGYTF.

J is TRBJ2-3 and V is TRBV6-4; 8 bases are shared with TRBD2. Trimming took 4 bases from V and 5 from J; bases not matched to a gene: 5. CDR1 is MRHNA and CDR2 is SNTAGT in the germline V gene. The CDR3 is made up of 14 amino acids. The CDR3 sequence: CASSAGGGRDTQYF. For the CDR3, the DNA is TGTGCCAGCAGTGCTGGCGGGGGGAGAGATACGCAGTATTTT.

The chain couples TRBV4-2 to TRBJ1-1, with 10 bases fitting TRBD1. The CDR3 sequence is 15 residues long. J gave up 8 bases and V 0 bases, and 6 bases lay outside the gene matches. CDR1 and CDR2 from the germline V gene are LGHNA and YNFKEQ. CDR3 in DNA: TGTGCCAGCAGCCAAGACCGGGACAGGGGACTAGAAGCTTTCTTT. This encodes CASSQDRDRGLEAFF.

This chain links TRBV18 with TRBJ1-1; maybe TRBD1 (5 bases). CDR3 size: 15 residues. The V end lost 4 bases, the J end lost 5 bases, and 17 bases lay between the germline ends. Germline lookup yields CDR1 KGHSH and CDR2 LQKENI. CDR3 sequence reads: CASSRGGRGYTEAFF. In DNA form, the CDR3 reads TGTGCCAGCTCACGGGGGGGGAGAGGTTATACTGAAGCTTTCTTT.

This clone was recorded a few times. V and J are TRBV5-1 and TRBJ2-2, with TRBD2 matching over 12 bases. Per germline, CDR1 SGHRS and CDR2 YFSETQ. The CDR3 has 16 amino acids. Germline trimming cut 2 bases from V and 6 bases from J; bases unmatched to any gene: 5. The CDR3 loop is CASSFPSGGASGELFF. The CDR3 DNA reads as TGCGCCAGCAGCTTCCCTAGCGGGGGGGCCTCCGGGGAGCTGTTTTTT.

The sample holds a few counts of this clone. This chain links TRBV11-2 with TRBJ2-7; 7 nucleotides line up with TRBD2. The CDR3 covers 14 residues. CDR1 is SGHAT and CDR2 is FQNNGV in the germline V gene. V lost 1 base and J lost 3; bases outside the gene matches: 3. Written as DNA, the CDR3 is TGTGCCAGCAGCTTAGCTAGCGGTAACTACGAGCAGTACTTC. The encoded protein is CASSLASGNYEQYF.

Of note for this clone: The junction and the germline gene differ at one end; a read error may be behind it. The rearrangement uses TRBV19 and TRBJ1-5, with a possible D match to TRBD1 (5 bases). The CDR3 runs 13 residues. Germline loops: CDR1 LNHDA, CDR2 SQIVND (reference sequence). CDR3 DNA sequence: TGTGCCAGTAGTATTAGGGGCAATCAGCCCCAGAATTTT. Residues: CASSIRGNQPQNF. The full variable domain, completed using reference TRBV19 and TRBJ1-5, is DGGITQSPKYLFRKEGQNVTLSCEQNLNHDAMYWYRQDPGQGLRLIYYSQIVNDFQKGDIAEGYSVSREKKESFPLTVTSAQKNPTAFYLCASSIRGNQPQNFGDGTRLSIL.

The chain combines TRBV10-3 with TRBJ2-3, with TRBD2 identical over 8 bases. V was clipped by 4 bases and J by 4 bases; unmatched bases: 10. This CDR3 contains 16 residues. Germline V CDR1 and CDR2: ENHRY, SYGVKD. The CDR3 nucleotides are TGTGCCATCAGTGCAGCTAGCGGGCCGGCCCCAGATACGCAGTATTTT. Residues: CAISAASGPAPDTQYF.

The gene calls are TRBV10-3 and TRBJ1-5; D not certain. Per germline, CDR1 ENHRY and CDR2 SYGVKD. The germline V and J ends were trimmed by 1 base and 0 bases, with 4 bases remaining between them. This CDR3 comprises 14 residues. CDR3: CAISEYGSNQPQHF. DNA of the CDR3: TGTGCCATCAGTGAGTACGGTAGCAATCAGCCCCAGCATTTT.

V gene TRBV18 combines with J gene TRBJ1-6; possibly TRBD1 for D (6 bases). The CDR3 has 15 amino acids. The V gene's germline CDR1 is KGHSH and CDR2 LQKENI. Trimming removed 3 bases from V and 6 bases from J, with 12 bases in between. In nucleotides, the CDR3 is TGTGCCAGCTCACCTCGGGGGGGGCCTAATTCACCCCTCCACTTT. Amino acid sequence: CASSPRGGPNSPLHF.

This clone appeared a few times. This chain joins TRBV11-2 and TRBJ2-3; 11 nucleotides match TRBD1. This CDR3 has 17 amino acids. Germline loops: CDR1 SGHAT, CDR2 FQNNGV. The junction had 7 bases not matched to a gene; V was cut back by 0 bases and J by 5 bases. The DNA for the CDR3 is TGTGCCAGCAGCTTAGAGACGGACAGGGGGCGGAAAGATACGCAGTATTTT. Amino acid sequence: CASSLETDRGRKDTQYF. Combining the CDR3 with reference TRBV11-2 and TRBJ2-3 gives the whole variable domain EAGVAQSPRYKIIEKRQSVAFWCNPISGHATLYWYQQILGQGPKLLIQFQNNGVVDDSQLPKDRFSAERLKGVDSTLKIQPAKLEDSAVYLCASSLETDRGRKDTQYFGPGTRLTVL.

V and J are TRBV18 and TRBJ1-2, with 7 bases identical to TRBD1. V dropped 3 bases and J dropped 5; count of bases not matched to a gene: 3. There are 13 residues in the CDR3. CDR1 is KGHSH, CDR2 LQKENI, per germline. The CDR3 DNA follows: TGTGCCAGCTCACCGATGACAGGGTATGGCTACACCTTC. It is translated as CASSPMTGYGYTF.

This sequence joins TRBV29-1 and TRBJ1-2, with a possible D match to TRBD1 (5 bases). V was pared by 4 bases and J by 4 bases, with 28 bases between. Germline values: CDR1 SQVTM, CDR2 ANQGSEA. The CDR3 extends over 18 amino acids. In DNA, the CDR3 is TGCAGCGTTGGAAGCGGGACGATGGCAGGGCTTCGAGGCTATGGCTACACCTTC. It is translated as CSVGSGTMAGLRGYGYTF.

This chain joins TRBV28 and TRBJ1-2; D is unclear. The CDR3 has 14 amino acids. V lost 2 bases, J lost 6 bases, and 13 bases lay in between. Germline V lookup: CDR1 MDHEN, CDR2 SYDVKM. The CDR3 sequence is CASSLRKSGDGYTF. As DNA, the CDR3 is TGTGCCAGCAGTTTACGGAAATCCGGGGATGGCTACACCTTC.

The J gene is TRBJ2-1, the V gene TRBV6-1; the match to TRBD1 covers 9 bases. V was pared by 7 bases and J by 2 bases, with 6 bases of the junction left unmatched. Per the germline V gene, CDR1 is MNHNS and CDR2 is SASEGT. This CDR3 is built from 15 residues. CDR3 in amino acids: CASIPRDRAYNEQFF. CDR3 coding DNA: TGTGCCAGCATTCCCCGGGACAGGGCCTACAATGAGCAGTTCTTC.

The V and J genes are TRBV19 and TRBJ2-1; the D gene is possibly TRBD2 (6 bases). Trimming took off 1 base at V and 4 bases at J, with 8 bases between the two ends. This CDR3 has 14 residues. The germline V gene has CDR1 LNHDA and CDR2 SQIVND (reference sequence). DNA for the CDR3: TGTGCCAGTAGTATAGCGGGGGTTTACAATGAGCAGTTCTTC. Translating it yields CASSIAGVYNEQFF.

This clone occurred a few times. This rearrangement joins TRBV5-1 to TRBJ2-2; TRBD1 agrees at 9 bases. The J segment lost 4 bases and the V segment lost 7 bases, leaving 14 bases of the junction unmatched. Germline loops: CDR1 SGHRS, CDR2 YFSETQ. CDR3 length: 17 amino acids. The CDR3 DNA reads TGCGCCAGCCGCCCTAGGGCTGGGGGACAGGGCACCGGGGAGCTGTTTTTT. It codes for CASRPRAGGQGTGELFF.

The chain uses TRBV5-4 and TRBJ2-1, with a tentative D call TRBD2 (7 bases). Trimming stripped 0 bases from V and 2 bases from J, with 15 bases between. Germline V lookup: CDR1 SGHNT, CDR2 YYREEE (reference sequence). This CDR3 contains 17 residues. The chain's CDR3 is CASSLGGGGSTYNEQFF. The CDR3 nucleotides read TGTGCCAGCAGCTTGGGTGGCGGGGGCTCCACCTACAATGAGCAGTTCTTC.

This clone was counted only a few times. The chain couples TRBV11-2 to TRBJ2-7; 9 bases line up with TRBD1. The junction had 3 bases not matched to a gene; V was cut back by 1 base and J by 2 bases. Germline V gene lookup returns CDR1 SGHAT and CDR2 FQNNGV. The CDR3 is 15 residues long. The CDR3 coding sequence is TGTGCCAGCAGCTTAGCAGGACAGGGGCCCTACGAGCAGTACTTC. Translating it yields CASSLAGQGPYEQYF.

This sequence joins TRBV7-2 and TRBJ2-7; 10 bases agree with TRBD2. V lost 0 bases to trimming and J lost 4 bases; unmatched junction nucleotides: 6. Germline lookup yields CDR1 SGHTA and CDR2 FQGNSA. The CDR3 covers 16 residues. CDR3 in amino acids: CASSLAPSGGSYEQYF. CDR3 nucleotide sequence: TGTGCCAGCAGCTTAGCGCCTAGCGGGGGATCTTACGAGCAGTACTTC.

This clone was counted a few times. The chain employs TRBV9 and TRBJ2-7, with D perhaps matching TRBD2 (5 bases). The germline V and J ends were trimmed by 3 bases and 2 bases, with 15 bases remaining between them. The CDR3 is made up of 15 amino acids. CDR1 SGDLS and CDR2 YYNGEE come from the germline V gene. In DNA form, the CDR3 reads TGTGCCAGCAGCGAGACTACCGGGTCCACCTACGAGCAGTACTTC. This codes for CASSETTGSTYEQYF.